This T cell receptor beta chain was recovered during a study of shared clonotypes between healthy human individuals. Study outcomes and limitations: Sorted-subset sequencing was shown by rarefaction to be incomplete despite large depth.

Worth noting for this clone: Its specificity is not known.

Healthy HIV-negative adults with no recent acute infections or vaccinations were recruited as donors. Tens of thousands of T cell genomes (approximately 180 ng DNA) went into each sorted-subset replicate. The data were produced by immunoSEQ multiplex PCR, yet TCRdb's version contains in-frame clones alone and is incomplete. The data hold over a million clones, with about 74% observed a single time. The CDR3 has 16 amino acids. Unmatched junction bases numbered 6, after V lost 0 bases and J lost 3 bases. Germline V gives CDR1 SGHTA, CDR2 FQGNSA. The receptor was isolated from a man younger than 35 in good health. Sequenced material: memory CD4+ T cells sorted from blood. Subset: CD45RA-negative fraction. The chain employs TRBV7-2 and TRBJ2-7, with TRBD2 matching over 9 bases. CDR3 in amino acids: CASSLAHGTSSYEQYF. The CDR3 nucleotides are TGTGCCAGCAGCTTAGCGCATGGGACTAGCAGCTACGAGCAGTACTTC.